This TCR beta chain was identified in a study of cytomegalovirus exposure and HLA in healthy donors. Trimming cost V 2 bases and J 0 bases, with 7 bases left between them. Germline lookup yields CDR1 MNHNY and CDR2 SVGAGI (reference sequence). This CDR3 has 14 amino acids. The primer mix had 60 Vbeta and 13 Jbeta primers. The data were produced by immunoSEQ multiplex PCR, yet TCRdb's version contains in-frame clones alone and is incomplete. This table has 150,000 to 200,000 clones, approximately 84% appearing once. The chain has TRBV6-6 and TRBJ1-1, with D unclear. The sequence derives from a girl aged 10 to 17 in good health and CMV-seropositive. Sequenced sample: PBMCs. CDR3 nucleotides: TGTGCCAGCAGTTACGGCAGGATGAACACTGAAGCTTTCTTT. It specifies CASSYGRMNTEAFF.